A selection of T cell receptor beta chains follows, all from one sample in a study of shared clonotypes between healthy human individuals. TCRdb's table, derived via immunoSEQ multiplex PCR, lists solely in-frame clones and lacks some. The profile shows 1 million to 1.3 million clones, approximately 80% of them singletons. The specimen sequenced was memory CD4+ T cells from PBMCs. The receptors stem from a man between 18 and 35 years old in good health. Some clones in this sample may be carry-over from other donors' samples. CDR3s include the opening cysteine and the closing phenylalanine or tryptophan. Each record gives: V gene, clone size, J gene, D gene, CDR3 DNA, CDR3 protein. D genes are given only for firm matches. Part of the rows lack a size; the others show once, few, many or a class for expanded clones.

V: TRBV6-5; size: -; J: TRBJ2-5; D: -; DNA: TGTGCCAGCAGTTCGGGACGGTCGGGAACGACCCAGTACTTC; CDR3: CASSSGRSGTTQYF
V: TRBV28; size: -; J: TRBJ1-1; D: TRBD1; DNA: TGTGCCAGCAGTAGCTCAGGGGGGAACACGGAGGCTTTCTTT; CDR3: CASSSSGGNTEAFF
V: TRBV25-1; size: -; J: TRBJ2-1; D: TRBD2; DNA: TGTGCCAGCAGTGACCCTACTAGCGGGAGTGTCAATGAGCAGTTCTTC; CDR3: CASSDPTSGSVNEQFF
V: TRBV29-1; size: once; J: TRBJ1-2; D: -; DNA: TGCAGCGCCCGAGATGTTTACCGTGGCTACACCTTC; CDR3: CSARDVYRGYTF
V: TRBV9; size: few; J: TRBJ1-2; D: -; DNA: TGTGCCAGCAGCGTAGAGGCAGGCGGCTACACCTTC; CDR3: CASSVEAGGYTF
V: TRBV6-5; size: -; J: TRBJ2-3; D: -; DNA: TGTGCCAGCAGTTACGTAGATACGCAGTATTTT; CDR3: CASSYVDTQYF
V: TRBV7-3; size: -; J: TRBJ2-3; D: -; DNA: TGTGCCAGCAGCCCGGGCCCTGGGGCGCAGTATTTT; CDR3: CASSPGPGAQYF
V: TRBV7-9; size: -; J: TRBJ1-1; D: -; DNA: TGTGCCAGCAGCTTGAACCAGGGGAACACTGAAGCTTTCTTT; CDR3: CASSLNQGNTEAFF
V: TRBV30; size: -; J: TRBJ1-2; D: -; DNA: TGTGCCTGGAGTAGCGGGACAAGCTATGGCTACACCTTC; CDR3: CAWSSGTSYGYTF
V: TRBV7-9; size: -; J: TRBJ2-5; D: TRBD2; DNA: TGTGCCAGCAGCCCATGGTTAGCGGGAGAAGAGACCCAGTACTTC; CDR3: CASSPWLAGEETQYF
V: TRBV19; size: -; J: TRBJ1-1; D: -; DNA: TGTGCCAGTAGTATTTTGGGGATGAACACTGAAGCTTTCTTT; CDR3: CASSILGMNTEAFF
V: TRBV6-1; size: -; J: TRBJ1-1; D: -; DNA: TGTGCCAGCAGTGCCCGGCAGGTGAACACTGAAGCTTTCTTT; CDR3: CASSARQVNTEAFF
V: TRBV28; size: -; J: TRBJ2-7; D: TRBD1; DNA: TGTGCCAGCAAGACCCAAGGGGACAGGAACGAGCAGTACTTC; CDR3: CASKTQGDRNEQYF
V: TRBV12-5; size: -; J: TRBJ2-3; D: -; DNA: TGTGCTAGTGTTAACAGCTGGGCGGGAACGCAGTATTTT; CDR3: CASVNSWAGTQYF
V: TRBV7-9; size: -; J: TRBJ2-4; D: -; DNA: TGTGCCAGCAGCTTAGACGCTCCGGCCAAAAACATTCAGTACTTC; CDR3: CASSLDAPAKNIQYF